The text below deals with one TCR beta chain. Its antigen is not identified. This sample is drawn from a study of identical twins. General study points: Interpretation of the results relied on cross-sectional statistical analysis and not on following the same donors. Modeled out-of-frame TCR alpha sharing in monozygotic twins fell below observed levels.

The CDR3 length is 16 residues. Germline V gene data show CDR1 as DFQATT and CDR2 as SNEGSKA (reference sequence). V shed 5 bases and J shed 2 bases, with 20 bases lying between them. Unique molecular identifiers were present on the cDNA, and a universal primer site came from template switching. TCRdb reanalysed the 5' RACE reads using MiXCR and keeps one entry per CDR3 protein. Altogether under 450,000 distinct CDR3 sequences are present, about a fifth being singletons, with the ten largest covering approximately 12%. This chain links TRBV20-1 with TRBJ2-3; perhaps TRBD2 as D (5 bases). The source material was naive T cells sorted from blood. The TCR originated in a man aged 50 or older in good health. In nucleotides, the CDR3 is TGCAGTGCTGGTTATAGGACTCCATCAGCCACAGATACGCAGTATTTT. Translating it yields CSAGYRTPSATDTQYF.